This TCR beta chain was retrieved from a study of T cell responses to AZD1222 COVID-19 vaccine. Libraries were prepared by immunoSEQ multiplex PCR; TCRdb keeps only in-frame clonotypes and omits some of them. The data show over 100,000 clones, approximately 89% seen once. Per germline, CDR1 SGHTA and CDR2 FQGTGA. Trimming left V 2 bases short and J 2 bases short, with 7 bases between. This CDR3 is built from 14 residues. The input for sequencing was peripheral blood, taken 28 days after the second dose of the MenACWY control vaccine. This clonotype originated in an adult who received the MenACWY meningococcal vaccine as a control. V and J are TRBV7-3 and TRBJ1-3; no firm D call. The CDR3 loop reads CASSLAGPGNTIYF. CDR3 in DNA: TGTGCCAGCAGCTTAGCTGGGCCTGGAAACACCATATATTTT. Combining the CDR3 with reference TRBV7-3 and TRBJ1-3 gives the whole variable domain GAGVSQTPSNKVTEKGKYVELRCDPISGHTALYWYRQSLGQGPEFLIYFQGTGAADDSGLPNDRFFAVRPEGSVSTLKIQRTERGDSAVYLCASSLAGPGNTIYFGEGSWLTVV.